Shown below are 32 T cell receptor beta chains from a single sample sequenced in a study of CD4+ T cells in melanoma. Libraries were prepared by immunoSEQ multiplex PCR; TCRdb keeps only in-frame clonotypes and omits some of them. The repertoire holds around 130,000 clones, with nearly 95% as singletons. These receptor sequences come from a human donor with melanoma.

The rearrangement links TRBV4-2 to TRBJ1-4; D is possibly TRBD1 (6 bases). CDR1 is LGHNA, CDR2 YNFKEQ, per germline. Trimming removed 0 bases at V and 0 bases at J, with 17 bases between. This CDR3 spans 19 amino acids. CDR3 DNA: TGTGCCAGCAGCCAAGATCTCGGACAGATCTTTGCAACTAATGAAAAACTGTTTTTT. Protein product: CASSQDLGQIFATNEKLFF.

The chain recombines TRBV30 with TRBJ1-5; 9 positions agree with TRBD1. From germline, CDR1 is GTSNPN and CDR2 SVGIG (reference sequence). This CDR3 is 17 amino acids long. The junction had 7 bases not matched to a gene; V was cut back by 1 base and J by 0 bases. The CDR3, as DNA: TGTGCCTGGAGTGGTGCCCGGACAGGGGATAGCAATCAGCCCCAGCATTTT. Encoded protein: CAWSGARTGDSNQPQHF.

V usage is TRBV7-9 and J usage is TRBJ2-1; weak D call: TRBD2 (5 bases). The CDR3 runs 16 residues. The germline gives CDR1 SEHNR, CDR2 FQNEAQ (reference sequence). V shed 2 bases and J shed 9 bases, with 20 bases lying between them. The CDR3 DNA is TGTGCCAGCAGCTTATTTATGGGCCAAGGGAGCGCTGAGCAGTTCTTC. It yields the protein CASSLFMGQGSAEQFF.

J is TRBJ2-3 and V is TRBV6-5, with D perhaps matching TRBD1 or TRBD2 (5 bases each). This CDR3 is 13 amino acids long. V lost 5 bases and J lost 4, with 10 bases in between. Germline values: CDR1 MNHEY, CDR2 SVGAGI. The CDR3 is CASSGTRADTQYF. DNA of the CDR3: TGTGCCAGCAGTGGGACCCGCGCAGATACGCAGTATTTT.

The chain is built from TRBV6-5 and TRBJ2-2; 7 nucleotides match TRBD1. The CDR3 has 13 amino acids. V lost 7 bases, J lost 4 bases, and 3 bases stayed unmatched. Germline CDR1 MNHEY, CDR2 SVGAGI. CDR3 loop: CASKRGPTGELFF. The CDR3 DNA reads TGTGCCAGCAAAAGGGGGCCCACCGGGGAGCTGTTTTTT.

The chain links TRBV11-2 to TRBJ2-1; D may be TRBD1 (6 bases). Trimming removed 5 bases from V and 4 bases from J, with 18 bases in between. In germline, CDR1 is SGHAT, CDR2 FQNNGV. The length of the CDR3 is 16 residues. The CDR3: CASSVLGDKEYNEQFF. The CDR3 DNA sequence: TGTGCCAGCAGCGTCTTGGGGGACAAGGAGTACAATGAGCAGTTCTTC. Looking up the rest from reference TRBV11-2 and TRBJ2-1 gives the full variable domain: EAGVAQSPRYKIIEKRQSVAFWCNPISGHATLYWYQQILGQGPKLLIQFQNNGVVDDSQLPKDRFSAERLKGVDSTLKIQPAKLEDSAVYLCASSVLGDKEYNEQFFGPGTRLTVL.

The V call is TRBV7-9, the J call TRBJ2-1, with no clear D. There are 16 residues in the CDR3. V was cut by 2 bases and J by 3 bases, with 14 bases left in between. From germline, CDR1 is SEHNR and CDR2 FQNEAQ (reference sequence). This chain's CDR3 is CASSLKVGSYYNEQFF. The CDR3, as DNA: TGTGCCAGCAGCTTAAAAGTTGGTTCCTACTACAATGAGCAGTTCTTC. The full variable domain, completed using reference TRBV7-9 and TRBJ2-1, is DTGVSQNPRHKITKRGQNVTFRCDPISEHNRLYWYRQTLGQGPEFLTYFQNEAQLEKSRLLSDRFSAERPKGSFSTLEIQRTEQGDSAMYLCASSLKVGSYYNEQFFGPGTRLTVL.

The chain links TRBV28 to TRBJ2-2; D is possibly TRBD1 or TRBD2 (6 bases each). The CDR3 is 13 residues long. With 3 bases removed from V and 8 bases from J, the gap between germline ends came to 10 bases. From germline, CDR1 is MDHEN and CDR2 SYDVKM. The DNA of the CDR3 is TGTGCCAGCAGTTTCGGGGGCAGGGGGGAGCTGTTTTTT. It is translated as CASSFGGRGELFF. Full variable domain (missing parts from reference TRBV28 and TRBJ2-2): DVKVTQSSRYLVKRTGEKVFLECVQDMDHENMFWYRQDPGLGLRLIYFSYDVKMKEKGDIPEGYSVSREKKERFSLILESASTNQTSMYLCASSFGGRGELFFGEGSRLTVL.

The rearrangement joins TRBV9 to TRBJ2-3; perhaps TRBD2 as D (6 bases). The CDR3 contains 16 residues. Germline values: CDR1 SGDLS, CDR2 YYNGEE. Trimming shortened V by 0 bases and J by 1 base, and 12 bases separated the two germline ends. CDR3 in amino acids: CASSVGLGGGTDTQYF. The CDR3 DNA reads TGTGCCAGCAGCGTAGGCTTGGGCGGGGGCACAGATACGCAGTATTTT.

The rearrangement links TRBV28 to TRBJ2-1; 8 bases map to TRBD1. V trimming: 6 bases; J trimming: 7 bases; junction bases outside the gene matches: 5. CDR3 length equals 13 residues. Germline CDR1 reads MDHEN; CDR2 reads SYDVKM. CDR3 sequence: CASSRTGTNEQFF. DNA of the CDR3: TGTGCCAGCAGCCGGACAGGGACAAATGAGCAGTTCTTC.

The rearrangement uses TRBV5-5 and TRBJ2-3; 11 bases line up with TRBD2. The CDR3 has 15 residues. Trimming at V came to 4 bases and at J to 2 bases, leaving 3 bases not matched to a gene. CDR1 SGHKS and CDR2 YYEKEE come from the germline V gene (reference sequence). The CDR3 here is CASSGLAGDTDTQYF. CDR3 in DNA: TGTGCCAGCAGCGGACTAGCGGGTGACACAGATACGCAGTATTTT.

The chain carries TRBV5-8 and TRBJ2-5; D is unclear. Per germline, CDR1 SGHTS and CDR2 YDEGEE. CDR3 length: 11 amino acids. Trimming took off 8 bases at V and 3 bases at J, with 8 bases between the two ends. The CDR3 DNA sequence: TGTGCCAGTCGAAGTAAAGAGACCCAGTACTTC. It codes for CASRSKETQYF.

The chain combines TRBV7-6 with TRBJ1-1; D unresolved. Germline CDR1 SGHVS, CDR2 FNYEAQ. Trimming took 5 bases from V and 0 from J, leaving 10 bases between them. CDR3 length: 14 amino acids. CDR3 nucleotide sequence: TGTGCCAGCAGCGTACTAGGCATGAACACTGAAGCTTTCTTT. Its protein product is CASSVLGMNTEAFF.

The chain carries TRBV19 and TRBJ1-4, with a weak D call TRBD1 (5 bases). The V gene's germline CDR1 is LNHDA and CDR2 SQIVND (reference sequence). The length of the CDR3 is 17 residues. V lost 7 bases, J lost 0 bases, and 18 bases lay in between. CDR3 bases: TGTGCCAGTACCCCGGGACGGAGGAGAACAACTAATGAAAAACTGTTTTTT. Its protein is CASTPGRRRTTNEKLFF.

In its sample, this clone was seen once. This chain links TRBV5-1 with TRBJ1-1, with TRBD1 matching 9 bases. Germline assignment: CDR1 SGHRS and CDR2 YFSETQ. The CDR3 sequence is 16 residues long. Trimming at V came to 0 bases and at J to 6 bases, leaving 9 bases not matched to a gene. CDR3 nucleotide sequence: TGCGCCAGCAGCTTGGTGGTGACAGGGGGTAAGTCTGAAGCTTTCTTT. Translation: CASSLVVTGGKSEAFF. Full variable domain (rest looked up from reference TRBV5-1 and TRBJ1-1): KAGVTQTPRYLIKTRGQQVTLSCSPISGHRSVSWYQQTPGQGLQFLFEYFSETQRNKGNFPGRFSGRQFSNSRSEMNVSTLELGDSALYLCASSLVVTGGKSEAFFGQGTRLTVV.

The V gene is TRBV11-2, the J gene TRBJ1-6; no clear D. The CDR3 length is 13 residues. Germline V gene lookup returns CDR1 SGHAT and CDR2 FQNNGV. Trimming pared 1 base from V and 7 bases from J, leaving 5 bases between. The CDR3 region is CASSLGPNSPLHF. The CDR3 nucleotides are TGTGCCAGCAGCTTAGGCCCCAATTCACCCCTCCACTTT.

The rearrangement links TRBV5-1 to TRBJ2-7, with 10 bases that match TRBD1. This CDR3 comprises 15 residues. After removal of 2 bases from V and 2 bases from J, the junction contained 4 bases not matched to a gene. Germline V lookup: CDR1 SGHRS, CDR2 YFSETQ. CDR3 protein: CASSLGTGDTYEQYF. The DNA of the CDR3 is TGCGCCAGCAGCTTAGGGACAGGGGATACCTACGAGCAGTACTTC.

The rearrangement uses TRBV29-1 and TRBJ1-1; a possible D gene is TRBD1 (6 bases). Germline V gene lookup returns CDR1 SQVTM and CDR2 ANQGSEA. Trimming removed 8 bases at V and 7 bases at J, with 14 bases between. There are 11 residues in the CDR3. In DNA form, the CDR3 reads TGCAGCTTCGGGGACATTAGTGAAGCTTTCTTT. Its translation is CSFGDISEAFF. The complete variable domain, with remaining parts taken from reference TRBV29-1 and TRBJ1-1, reads SAVISQKPSRDICQRGTSLTIQCQVDSQVTMMFWYRQQPGQSLTLIATANQGSEATYESGFVIDKFPISRPNLTFSTLTVSNMSPEDSSIYLCSFGDISEAFFGQGTRLTVV.

The rearrangement uses TRBV5-5 and TRBJ2-5; D possibly corresponds to TRBD2 (6 bases). The V end lost 0 bases, the J end lost 1 base, and 13 bases lay between the germline ends. The CDR3 covers 16 residues. CDR1 is SGHKS and CDR2 is YYEKEE in the germline V gene (reference sequence). The chain's CDR3 is CASSLGGGAGQETQYF. Here the CDR3 DNA reads TGTGCCAGCAGCTTGGGGGGCGGGGCGGGCCAAGAGACCCAGTACTTC.

In nucleotides, the CDR3 is TGTGCCAGCAGCTTACAGATACTTAATTCACCCCTCCACTTT. Residues: CASSLQILNSPLHF. The genes are TRBV7-9 and TRBJ1-6; unclear D gene. The CDR3 spans 14 residues. Between the trimmed V and J ends, which lost 2 bases and 6 bases, there was a span of 8 bases. Germline assignment: CDR1 SEHNR and CDR2 FQNEAQ (reference sequence).

V and J are TRBV2 and TRBJ1-2, with 9 bases identical to TRBD1. Trimming cost V 1 base and J 4 bases; bases outside gene matches: 10. Germline V CDR1 and CDR2: SNHLY, FYNNEI. The CDR3 is made up of 17 amino acids. DNA for the CDR3: TGTGCCAGCAGTGAAGGGGGTGGGACAGGGACGGCCTATGGCTACACCTTC. It specifies CASSEGGGTGTAYGYTF.

This clone was counted once. The chain uses TRBV10-1 and TRBJ2-1; the D call may be TRBD1 or TRBD2 (5 bases each). With 0 bases removed from V and 6 bases from J, the gap between germline ends came to 12 bases. CDR1 is WNHNN and CDR2 is SYGVQD in the germline V gene (reference sequence). The CDR3 totals 15 residues. CDR3: CASSESWRGVNEQFF. The CDR3, as DNA: TGCGCCAGCAGTGAGTCGTGGAGAGGGGTCAATGAGCAGTTCTTC.

V usage is TRBV2 and J usage is TRBJ2-3; TRBD1 matches 7 bases. From germline, CDR1 is SNHLY and CDR2 FYNNEI. Germline trimming cut 4 bases from V and 4 bases from J; bases unmatched to any gene: 5. CDR3 length: 14 amino acids. This CDR3 is CASSGQGDADTQYF. Written as DNA, the CDR3 is TGTGCCAGCAGTGGTCAGGGGGATGCAGATACGCAGTATTTT.

The chain combines TRBV2 with TRBJ2-3; 8 bases agree with TRBD2. The CDR3 is 16 amino acids. CDR1 and CDR2 (germline): SNHLY, FYNNEI. The trim removed 4 bases at V and 5 bases at J, leaving 11 bases unmatched. The CDR3 is CASSGQRGRHGDTQYF. CDR3 bases: TGTGCCAGCAGTGGGCAGCGGGGGAGACATGGAGATACGCAGTATTTT.

This chain joins TRBV4-1 and TRBJ2-7, with D perhaps TRBD1 or TRBD2 (5 bases each). V lost 1 base, J lost 3 bases, and 13 bases lay in between. The CDR3 length is 15 residues. CDR1 is MGHRA, CDR2 YSYEKL, per germline. The CDR3, as DNA: TGCGCCAGCAGCCAAGGCCGGGACGGCCGCTACGAGCAGTACTTC. Encoded protein: CASSQGRDGRYEQYF.

The genes are TRBV11-1 and TRBJ2-7; 10 bases are a match to TRBD1. Germline CDR1 is SGHAT and CDR2 is FQDESV (reference sequence). The V segment lost 6 bases and the J segment 1 base; nucleotides outside the gene matches: 3. This CDR3 region has 14 residues. The CDR3 here is CASRLDRGSYEQYF. The CDR3 DNA is TGTGCCAGCAGATTGGACAGGGGGTCCTACGAGCAGTACTTC.

This chain uses TRBV6-6 with TRBJ2-1; D unresolved. CDR3 size: 16 residues. The V and J ends lost 2 bases and 3 bases respectively, with 14 bases between them. Germline CDR1 and CDR2: MNHNY and SVGAGI (reference sequence). CDR3 sequence: CASSYGPPPVYNEQFF. The CDR3 DNA sequence: TGTGCCAGCAGTTACGGGCCCCCGCCTGTCTACAATGAGCAGTTCTTC.

V is TRBV7-8 and J is TRBJ2-3, with TRBD1 identical over 10 bases. V lost 2 bases, J lost 3 bases, and 8 bases stayed unmatched. Germline V gives CDR1 SGHVS, CDR2 FQNEAQ. The CDR3 length is 17 residues. CDR3: CASSLRGQGVKTDTQYF. DNA of the CDR3: TGTGCCAGCAGCTTAAGAGGACAGGGGGTTAAGACAGATACGCAGTATTTT.

V usage is TRBV15 and J usage is TRBJ1-3; D remains ambiguous. The V end was cut by 0 bases, the J end by 0 bases, with 15 bases between. The CDR3 has 18 residues. Germline assignment: CDR1 LNHNV and CDR2 YYDKDF (reference sequence). The DNA for the CDR3 is TGTGCCACCAGCAGAGATAGTCGGCCAGCCGCCTCTGGAAACACCATATATTTT. Its protein is CATSRDSRPAASGNTIYF.

This clone came up once. This chain joins TRBV5-1 and TRBJ2-3; no firm D call. The CDR3 runs to 15 residues. V gave up 0 bases and J gave up 6 bases, with 14 bases separating them. CDR1 and CDR2 (germline): SGHRS, YFSETQ. The CDR3 nucleotides are TGCGCCAGCAGCTTGGTGGGTGAGCCGGAGGATACGCAGTATTTT. Residues: CASSLVGEPEDTQYF.

The chain has TRBV10-3 and TRBJ2-1; D is unresolved. V was cut by 8 bases and J by 2 bases, with 16 bases left in between. The CDR3 spans 15 residues. Germline lookup yields CDR1 ENHRY and CDR2 SYGVKD. CDR3 sequence (DNA): TGTGCCATCGGTCTCGTTCCGGGCCCCTACAATGAGCAGTTCTTC. Its translation: CAIGLVPGPYNEQFF.

This clone was seen a handful of times. This chain joins TRBV7-3 and TRBJ1-2; no reliable D call. Germline V gives CDR1 SGHTA, CDR2 FQGTGA. The CDR3 covers 15 residues. Deletions cut 0 bases from V and 8 bases from J, with 16 bases between. CDR3 protein: CASSLTMGRLGGYTF. The CDR3, as DNA: TGTGCCAGCAGCTTAACGATGGGTCGGCTTGGGGGCTACACCTTC.